This TCR beta chain appears in the sequencing data of a study of post-analysis software for immune sequencing data. Turning to the study itself: The disease courses spanned relapsing-remitting, secondary progressive and progressive-relapsing forms of multiple sclerosis.

For this clonotype: What it binds is unknown.

Study-wide results and caveats: Clustering by F measure revealed strong co-clustering among samples prepared together in one batch. Patients showed TRBV5-6, TRBV5-1 and TRBV20-1 among 4 or 5 TRBV segments more frequent than in controls. A significant reduction in normalized Chao1 diversity was observed in multiple sclerosis patients versus controls.

Germline loops: CDR1 SGHVS, CDR2 FQNEAQ. The CDR3 spans 15 residues. Tagging with unique molecular identifiers was a feature of the TCR beta cDNA libraries. T cells numbering 1 to 10 million yielded cDNA molecules that totaled around 500,000. One entry per CDR3 protein, called by TCRdb with MiXCR from the PCR reads. The sample includes approximately 350,000 distinct CDR3 sequences, around 37% seen only once; the top ten take 13%. The material sequenced was blood. This clonotype was obtained from a girl between 10 and 17 years old with multiple sclerosis. The gene calls are TRBV7-8 and TRBJ2-1; weak D call: TRBD1 (6 bases). The last part of the DNA fits TRBJ2-7 better; the J call may be wrong. In DNA, the CDR3 is TGTGCCAGCACCACCAGGGGTGGCTCCTACAATGAGCAGTACTTC. As protein: CASTTRGGSYNEQYF.